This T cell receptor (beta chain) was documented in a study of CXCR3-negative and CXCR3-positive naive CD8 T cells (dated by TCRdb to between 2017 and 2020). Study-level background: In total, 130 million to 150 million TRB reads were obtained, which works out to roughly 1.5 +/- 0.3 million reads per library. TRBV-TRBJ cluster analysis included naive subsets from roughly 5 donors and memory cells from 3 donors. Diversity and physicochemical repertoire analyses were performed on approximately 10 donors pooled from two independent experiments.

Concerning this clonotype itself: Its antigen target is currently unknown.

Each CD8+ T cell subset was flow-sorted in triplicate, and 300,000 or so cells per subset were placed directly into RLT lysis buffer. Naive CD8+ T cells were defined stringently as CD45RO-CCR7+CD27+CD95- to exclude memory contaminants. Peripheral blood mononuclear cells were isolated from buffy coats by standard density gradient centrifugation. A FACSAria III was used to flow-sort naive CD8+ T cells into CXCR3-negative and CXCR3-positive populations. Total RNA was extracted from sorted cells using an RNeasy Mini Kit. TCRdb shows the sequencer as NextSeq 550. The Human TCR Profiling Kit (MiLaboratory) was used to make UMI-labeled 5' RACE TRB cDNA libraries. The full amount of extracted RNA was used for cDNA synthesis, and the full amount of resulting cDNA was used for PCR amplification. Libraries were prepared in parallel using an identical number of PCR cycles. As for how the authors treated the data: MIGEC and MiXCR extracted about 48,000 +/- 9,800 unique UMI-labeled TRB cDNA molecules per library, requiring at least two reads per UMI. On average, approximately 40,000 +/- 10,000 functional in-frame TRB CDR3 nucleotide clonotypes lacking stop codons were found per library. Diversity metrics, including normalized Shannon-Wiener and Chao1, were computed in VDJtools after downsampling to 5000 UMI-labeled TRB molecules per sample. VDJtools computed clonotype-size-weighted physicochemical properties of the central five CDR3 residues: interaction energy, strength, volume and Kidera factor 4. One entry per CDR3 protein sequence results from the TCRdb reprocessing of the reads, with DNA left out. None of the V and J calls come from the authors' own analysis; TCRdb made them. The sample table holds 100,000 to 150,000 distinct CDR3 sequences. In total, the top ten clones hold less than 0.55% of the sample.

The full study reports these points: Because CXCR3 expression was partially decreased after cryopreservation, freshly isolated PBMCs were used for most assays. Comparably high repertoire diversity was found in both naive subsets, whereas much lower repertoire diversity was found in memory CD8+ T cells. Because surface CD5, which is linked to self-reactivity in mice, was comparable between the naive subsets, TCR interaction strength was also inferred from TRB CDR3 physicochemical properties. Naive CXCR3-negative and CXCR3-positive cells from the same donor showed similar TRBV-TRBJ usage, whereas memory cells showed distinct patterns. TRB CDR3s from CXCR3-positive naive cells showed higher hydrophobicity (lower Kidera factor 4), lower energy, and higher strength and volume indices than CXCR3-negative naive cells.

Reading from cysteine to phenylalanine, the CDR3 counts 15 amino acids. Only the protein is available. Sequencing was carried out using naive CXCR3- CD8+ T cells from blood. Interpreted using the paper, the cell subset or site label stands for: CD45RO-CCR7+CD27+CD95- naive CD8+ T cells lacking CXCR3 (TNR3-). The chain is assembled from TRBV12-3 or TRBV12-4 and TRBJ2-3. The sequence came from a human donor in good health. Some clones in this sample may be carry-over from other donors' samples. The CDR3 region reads CASSFAGTSTDTQYF.